The TCR beta chain described here comes from a study of cytotoxic CD8 clonotypes in ibrutinib-treated CLL. Data came from immunoSEQ multiplex PCR; TCRdb stores just in-frame clones and leaves some out. The repertoire includes fewer than 400,000 clones, roughly two thirds of them detected once, and about 5.9% sits in the top ten. Of note for this clone: The antigen is not known.

Points from the study as a whole: Baseline values of clonality outstripped age-matched healthy donors and followed circulating CD8+ T-cell counts.

V was clipped by 5 bases and J by 2 bases, with 10 bases between them. The CDR3 runs to 13 residues. Per the germline V gene, CDR1 is MNHEY and CDR2 is SVGAGI. The genes are TRBV6-5 and TRBJ2-7; D not resolved. Specimen: PBMCs, collected after 36 months of ibrutinib treatment. The source is a human donor with chronic lymphocytic leukemia. CDR3 DNA: TGTGCCAGCAGTAGGGTGGCCACCTACGAGCAGTACTTC. Its translation is CASSRVATYEQYF.